This TCR beta chain was recovered during a study of blood T cell repertoires in COVID-19. This clone was detected only a few times. The CDR3 contains 14 residues. V was pared by 5 bases and J by 1 base, with 10 bases between. Per the germline V gene, CDR1 is SGHDT and CDR2 is YYEEEE. Method: immunoSEQ multiplex PCR; TCRdb's copy keeps in-frame clones and lacks some. The sample consists of approximately 250,000 clones, 70% to 85% of them appearing once. Study members were between roughly 18 and 100 years old and lived in fewer than 30 US regions. Participant-reported clinical history was the basis for cohort assignment. Resolution of symptoms, clearance, or two negative PCRs was present in recovered Cohort 3 donors.

Sequenced sample: PBMCs or T cells enriched from blood (not recorded which). This chain uses TRBV5-6 with TRBJ1-5; a possible D gene is TRBD1 (5 bases). This sequence was found in a man aged 35 to 55 who had recovered from COVID-19. The CDR3 sequence is CASSGRGSNQPQHF. In nucleotides, the CDR3 is TGTGCCAGCAGTGGAAGGGGAAGCAATCAGCCCCAGCATTTT.